The present TCR beta chain was sequenced within a study of T cells after yellow fever vaccination. Each CDR3 protein gets one entry after TCRdb re-called the 5' RACE reads with MiXCR. This sample has some 300,000 distinct CDR3 sequences; roughly 9% occur once, and the top ten carry around 3.3%. The CDR3 is 13 residues long. The germline V gene encodes CDR1 DFQATT and CDR2 SNEGSKA (reference sequence). The ends lost 4 bases at V and 8 bases at J; junction bases unmatched: 6. This sequence was found in a man in his late teens or twenties who received the YFV17D yellow fever vaccine. The J gene is TRBJ1-2, the V gene TRBV20-1, with 11 nucleotides matching TRBD1. Sequences were derived from CD4+ T cells sorted from PBMCs, sampled 5 days after the yellow fever booster vaccination. The CDR3 reads CSAIGQGAYGYTF. The CDR3 nucleotides read TGCAGTGCTATTGGACAGGGGGCATACGGCTACACCTTC.